The 20 T cell receptor beta chains listed next were all sequenced from one sample in a study of tumor-infiltrating lymphocytes in primary liver carcinoma. A constant-region primer primed TCR beta cDNA synthesis from 500 ng of total RNA. It was through three nested multiplex PCR rounds of slightly modified ARM-PCR that TCR beta libraries arose. Running roughly 10 cycles apiece, the first two PCR rounds relied on TRBV1-TRBV30 forward primers together with a C-beta reverse primer. TCRdb fed the multiplex PCR reads into MiXCR, producing one record per CDR3 protein. This sample has 310,000 or so distinct CDR3 sequences; 65% occur once, and the top ten carry 5.5% to 8%. It was unsorted whole blood that yielded blood RNA, and germline DNA was also extracted. The sequencing sample was made of peripheral blood. Receptors originate from a man aged 40-49 years with primary liver carcinoma and hepatitis B virus infection.

This clonotype was seen at least ten times. The chain couples TRBV6-1 to TRBJ1-2, with a possible D match to TRBD1 (5 bases). CDR3 size: 14 residues. Per the germline V gene, CDR1 is MNHNS and CDR2 is SASEGT. The V gene lost 2 bases and the J gene lost 4 bases, with 11 bases spanning the gap. CDR3 in amino acids: CASSELAGLYGYTF. The CDR3 nucleotides are TGTGCCAGCAGTGAACTTGCGGGACTCTATGGCTACACCTTC.

Comments on this clonotype: This may stem from a read error, because a much larger clone lies one nucleotide away. The CDR3: CASWEQGDYEQYF. The CDR3 nucleotides are TGTGCCAGTTGGGAACAGGGGGATTACGAGCAGTACTTC. This sequence joins TRBV6-6 and TRBJ2-7, with 8 bases aligning to TRBD1. V gave up 9 bases and J gave up 4 bases; unmatched junction bases: 8. The CDR3 contains 13 residues. Germline V gives CDR1 MNHNY, CDR2 SVGAGI (reference sequence).

There are many counts of this clonotype. Written as DNA, the CDR3 is TGTGCCAGCAGCTTAGGGGACGCTTACGGAGAGACCCAGTACTTC. Its protein product is CASSLGDAYGETQYF. The rearrangement joins TRBV11-2 to TRBJ2-5; either TRBD1 or TRBD2 may fit D (5 bases each). The V gene's germline CDR1 is SGHAT and CDR2 FQNNGV. Trimming took 1 base from V and 4 from J, leaving 13 bases between them. The CDR3 totals 15 residues.

This chain uses TRBV7-9 with TRBJ2-3, with TRBD1 matching over 9 bases. The CDR3 extends over 15 amino acids. Germline CDR1 and CDR2: SEHNR and FQNEAQ (reference sequence). V was clipped by 5 bases and J by 2 bases; unmatched bases: 5. The DNA for the CDR3 is TGTGCCAGCAGCCCTGGACAGGGGTACACAGATACGCAGTATTTT. Translating gives CASSPGQGYTDTQYF.

This clonotype came up a few times. The chain carries TRBV30 and TRBJ1-1; D is perhaps TRBD1 (5 bases). The germline V gene has CDR1 GTSNPN and CDR2 SVGIG (reference sequence). CDR3 length equals 14 residues. V dropped 3 bases and J dropped 1 base, with 12 bases sitting between them. DNA for the CDR3: TGTGCCTGGAGACCTTTAAGGGGGAACACTGAAGCTTTCTTT. This encodes CAWRPLRGNTEAFF.

This chain's CDR3 is CASSLNYYGYTF. The DNA for the CDR3 is TGTGCCAGCAGTTTAAATTACTATGGCTACACCTTC. The V and J genes are TRBV28 and TRBJ1-2; D is unresolved. The germline gives CDR1 MDHEN, CDR2 SYDVKM. Trimming took off 2 bases at V and 3 bases at J, with 4 bases between the two ends. This CDR3 is built from 12 residues.

A remark on this clonotype: The junction departs from germline at one end; a sequencing error may be responsible. The CDR3 coding sequence is TGTGCCAGCGGCTTTGGACAGGACAGGGAGACCCAGTACTTC. It specifies CASGFGQDRETQYF. The chain is built from TRBV11-1 and TRBJ2-5; 7 nucleotides line up with TRBD1. The germline V gene has CDR1 SGHAT and CDR2 FQDESV (reference sequence). This CDR3 has 14 residues.

This clonotype was seen a few times. A much larger clone lies a single base off, so this may be a read error. This sequence joins TRBV5-6 and TRBJ1-2, with D unclear. Germline CDR1 reads SGHDT; CDR2 reads YYEEEE. This CDR3 region has 13 residues. Trimming took 0 bases from V and 4 from J, leaving 7 bases between them. The CDR3 sequence is CASSLVQPYGYTF. As DNA, the CDR3 is TGTGCCAGCAGCTTGGTGCAGCCCTATGGCTACACCTTC.

This clonotype was counted at least ten times. The rearrangement links TRBV5-1 to TRBJ1-6, with 10 bases matching TRBD1. Per germline, CDR1 SGHRS and CDR2 YFSETQ. The ends lost 0 bases at V and 10 bases at J; junction bases unmatched: 4. This CDR3 has 15 residues. CDR3 in amino acids: CASSLEGQGSSPLHF. In DNA form, the CDR3 reads TGCGCCAGCAGCTTGGAGGGACAGGGGTCCTCACCCCTCCACTTT.

As to this clonotype: A much larger clone differs from this one at a single base, so this may be a read error. The V gene is TRBV6-1, the J gene TRBJ2-2; 7 bases match TRBD2. The CDR3 has 16 residues. Germline V lookup: CDR1 MNHNS, CDR2 SASEGT. The CDR3 sequence: CAGRDTGLPHTGELFF. DNA for the CDR3: TGTGCCGGCAGAGATACGGGACTACCTCACACCGGGGAGCTGTTTTTT.

Concerning this clonotype: A much larger clone differs by one base, so this may be a read error. This chain uses TRBV4-1 with TRBJ1-1; TRBD1 agrees at 8 bases. V was pared by 3 bases and J by 0 bases, with 9 bases of the junction left unmatched. CDR3 size: 17 residues. Germline CDR1 MGHRA, CDR2 YSYEKL. CDR3 sequence: CASSQDGQGTMNTEAFF. CDR3 DNA: TGCGCCAGCAGCCAGGACGGACAGGGTACGATGAACACTGAAGCTTTCTTT.

The V and J genes are TRBV6-1 and TRBJ2-3; D gene uncertain. From germline, CDR1 is MNHNS and CDR2 SASEGT. The CDR3 loop spans 12 amino acids. The V end was cut by 5 bases, the J end by 6 bases, with 9 bases between. The CDR3 region is CASSYPVDTQYF. The DNA of the CDR3 is TGTGCCAGCAGTTACCCAGTGGATACGCAGTATTTT.

This clonotype was counted between two and nine times. This may be a read error: a much more frequent sequence differs by one nucleotide. The chain is built from TRBV6-6 and TRBJ1-6; no clear D gene. Germline-derived CDR1 and CDR2 are MNHNY and SVGAGI (reference sequence). The CDR3 has 11 amino acids. The CDR3 is CASTYGRSLHF. CDR3 DNA: TGTGCCAGCACTTACGGGAGGTCCCTCCACTTT.

About this clonotype itself: Given the absence of the conserved phenylalanine or tryptophan at the CDR3 end, a read error is likely. The chain links TRBV29-1 to TRBJ2-1; D not certain. The V gene lost 7 bases and the J gene lost 13 bases, with 26 bases spanning the gap. CDR3 size: 14 residues. Germline lookup yields CDR1 SQVTM and CDR2 ANQGSEA. CDR3 nucleotides: TGCAGCGCGAGTTCCCCGTTGGGTTCGCGCGAACAGTTCCTC. It codes for CSASSPLGSREQFL.

Points on this clonotype: The junction does not match germline at one end; this may be a read error. The chain is built from TRBV7-9 and TRBJ2-3, with 9 bases fitting TRBD2. The CDR3 is 17 residues long. CDR1 and CDR2 from the germline V gene are SEHNR and FQNEAQ (reference sequence). The CDR3 region has the DNA TGTGCCAGCAACTTAGCGCTGGCTAGCGGGGTCACAGATACGCAGTATTTT. Amino acid sequence: CASNLALASGVTDTQYF. The whole variable domain, remainder taken from reference TRBV7-9 and TRBJ2-3, is DTGVSQNPRHKITKRGQNVTFRCDPISEHNRLYWYRQTLGQGPEFLTYFQNEAQLEKSRLLSDRFSAERPKGSFSTLEIQRTEQGDSAMYLCASNLALASGVTDTQYFGPGTRLTVL.

A word on this clonotype: The junction departs from the called germline gene at one end, perhaps through a read error. The chain is built from TRBV5-6 and TRBJ2-5; D is unclear. The germline CDR1 and CDR2 sequences are SGHDT and YYEEEE. This CDR3 comprises 11 residues. CDR3 in DNA: TGTGACAGCAGCTTCAACGAGACCCAGTACTTC. This encodes CDSSFNETQYF.

Only a few counts were recorded for this clonotype. A much bigger clone sits one base away, suggesting this may be a read error. The rearrangement joins TRBV6-5 to TRBJ1-1, with D uncertain. The CDR3 has 13 residues. The V gene lost 4 bases and the J gene lost 1 base, with 7 bases spanning the gap. CDR1 is MNHEY, CDR2 SVGAGI, per germline. In DNA, the CDR3 is TGTGCCAGCAGTTTCCGGGGGAACACTGAAGCTTTCTTT. Translated: CASSFRGNTEAFF.

In regard to this clonotype: A clone one base away is much larger, so this may be a read error. V usage is TRBV29-1 and J usage is TRBJ2-7; perhaps TRBD1 as D (5 bases). There are 13 residues in the CDR3. The germline V and J ends were trimmed by 7 bases and 2 bases, with 15 bases remaining between them. Germline CDR1 and CDR2: SQVTM and ANQGSEA. The CDR3, as DNA: TGCAGCGCTCTGATCAGGGAACCCTACGAGCAGTACTTC. Translating it yields CSALIREPYEQYF.

This clonotype was seen at least ten times. The chain uses TRBV29-1 and TRBJ2-5; D is unresolved. The CDR3 loop spans 12 amino acids. Trimming took off 2 bases at V and 4 bases at J, with 8 bases between the two ends. Germline V lookup: CDR1 SQVTM, CDR2 ANQGSEA. CDR3 residues: CSVESVGETQYF. In nucleotides, the CDR3 is TGCAGCGTTGAATCCGTGGGAGAGACCCAGTACTTC.

This clonotype was counted at least ten times. V is TRBV6-6 and J is TRBJ2-3; D is possibly TRBD1 or TRBD2 (5 bases each). This CDR3 is built from 16 residues. Germline V gene data show CDR1 as MNHNY and CDR2 as SVGAGI (reference sequence). Trimming stripped 7 bases from V and 1 base from J, with 18 bases between. The CDR3: CASTGQGRGGTDTQYF. CDR3 nucleotides: TGTGCCAGCACCGGGCAGGGTCGGGGTGGCACAGATACGCAGTATTTT.